The present TCR beta chain was sequenced within a study of beta chain features in type 1 diabetes (dated by TCRdb to the late 2010s). Describing the broader study: Mean age, gender distribution, total cell number and subset yield did not differ between patients and healthy donors. A total of 90 million to 120 million sorted cells were examined across all samples, and a strong correlation was observed between cell number per subset and RNA yield. The study compared TCRB repertoires of sorted circulating CD4+ T cell subsets between recently diagnosed type 1 diabetes patients and matched healthy donors. Regulatory and stem cell-like memory subsets were isolated from only 8 patients and roughly eight healthy donors, whereas naive and central memory subsets came from all 28 donors.

This clone was seen more than once but under ten times. Its antigen target is currently unknown. No qualities accompany the bases; no much larger clone lies one base away. The entire amount of isolated RNA was reverse transcribed using the High Capacity cDNA Reverse Transcription Kit, so the sequenced TCRB transcripts were expressed ones. Naive, central memory and regulatory T cell samples underwent deep immunoSEQ sequencing, averaging around 4 million total reads per sample. Sorted cells were lysed in RLT buffer and RNA was extracted with DNase-treated RNeasy Micro or Mini kits, depending on cell number. Each cell subset was processed on its own to prevent cross-contamination, while patient and healthy donor samples were processed together. The immunoSEQ multiplex PCR was used to amplify TCRB sequences from cDNA, yielding 87-bp fragments that span the CDR3 region. Amplicons were sequenced on the Illumina HiSeq platform. The original methods were these. Synthetic template baselines were used to correct PCR bias computationally, reads within Hamming distance 2 were collapsed, and singletons that could not be merged were discarded. Reads were aligned against IMGT so that V, D and J genes, CDR3 length and insertions or deletions at six rearrangement sites could be assigned. Within each subset, clonotype counts were normalized to the number of sorted cells before true diversity and Gini coefficients were calculated with the tcR R package. The overlap coefficient, calculated on TCRB nucleotide sequences, was used to measure repertoire sharing. Out-of-frame TCRB sequences from naive cells were analyzed to stand in for the pre-selection repertoire. The immuneACCESS repertoire file appears here via TCRdb, limited to in-frame rearrangements. These files lack a portion of the clones; in checked studies, under half of the deficit traces to unresolved V genes, and the cause of the others is not known. V and J calls and clone size follow that table, whereas D and trimming were derived from the DNA. Across this sample there are around 340,000 clones, with roughly 21% seen only once. In total, the top ten clones hold approximately 0.046% of the sample.

Summary of the overall study and its limitations: Patients with type 1 diabetes made fewer insertions and deleted more nucleotides at VDJ recombination sites, implying thymic rearrangement abnormalities. Only small numbers of individuals were included in the HLA sub-analyses, which left unresolved whether HLA type had any influence on TCRB rearrangement. In all four CD4+ subsets, TCRB CDR3 length was moderately but significantly shorter in type 1 diabetes patients. Shorter templates might be favored by PCR, yet because patient and control samples were amplified and corrected together, any such skew would affect both groups equally. The naive, central memory and regulatory TCRB repertoires appeared to resemble one another more closely among patients than among healthy donors. Because cDNA was sequenced instead of genomic DNA, activated cells with high expression could be over-represented, although the groups did not differ in activation or CD3 levels.

A single peripheral blood draw of about 116 mL on average was collected from each donor into heparinised tubes. Naive, central memory, regulatory and stem cell-like memory CD4+ T cells were sorted on a BD FACSAria II using a panel including CD45RO, CCR7, CD25, CD127, CD95 and CD27. Every sorted population had a purity above 95%. Right away, PBMCs were isolated by Lymphoprep density gradient centrifugation and were stained directly, with no culture step. To minimize batch effects, samples were stained and sorted in pairs, one healthy donor with one patient per experiment. This TCR came from a woman aged 18-35 years in good health. Sequencing input: naive CD4+ T cells from blood. According to the study, the label for this sample's cell subset or site signals: true naive CD4+ T cells.

The sequenced DNA is TGTGCCAGCAGCTCGCCCTGGGAGGGCCCGCGAAATGAGCAGTTCTTC. Its protein reads: CASSSPWEGPRNEQFF. The rearranged segments are TRBV5-4 and TRBJ2-1; TRBD2 lines up with 7 middle nucleotides. The CDR3 measures 16 amino acids from cysteine to phenylalanine. Only the CDR3 region is kept as DNA, spanning 48 bases read in frame from base 1. Via the germline V gene (reference sequence), CDR1 is SGHNT and CDR2 YYREEE. The germline V end is reduced by 3 bases and the J end by 7 bases; junction bases left unmatched: 13.